Below, 12 T cell receptor beta chains from the same sample are listed, as sequenced in a study of T cell repertoires in cytomegalovirus infection. Each CDR3 protein is one row after TCRdb ran MiXCR on the reads. The repertoire holds roughly 230,000 distinct CDR3 sequences, with 17% as singletons. Source material: CD8+ T cells from PBMCs. The receptors were sampled from a human donor in good health (CMV status not recorded). Some clones in this sample may be carry-over from other donors' samples.

The table lists this clonotype with a count of one. This chain links TRBV27 with TRBJ2-3, with TRBD2 matching 10 bases. CDR1 is MNHEY and CDR2 is SMNVEV in the germline V gene (reference sequence). V was clipped by 9 bases and J by 3 bases; unmatched bases: 6. This CDR3 region has 14 residues. The CDR3 DNA is TGTGCCAGTTCAGCGGGGGGGAGTACAGATACGCAGTATTTT. This gives the protein CASSAGGSTDTQYF.

This clonotype was counted ten times or more. The V gene is TRBV6-1, the J gene TRBJ2-2, with TRBD1 matching over 8 bases. The V gene's germline CDR1 is MNHNS and CDR2 SASEGT. V lost 3 bases to trimming and J lost 1 base; unmatched junction nucleotides: 4. This CDR3 has 16 residues. The CDR3 spells CASSDLGQENTGELFF. The CDR3 region has the DNA TGTGCCAGCAGTGACCTGGGACAGGAGAACACCGGGGAGCTGTTTTTT.

The chain combines TRBV7-2 with TRBJ2-2; the D gene could be TRBD1 or TRBD2 (5 bases each). CDR1 is SGHTA, CDR2 FQGNSA, per germline. V was shortened by 6 bases and J by 8 bases, with 16 bases between the two germline ends. This CDR3 has 14 residues. CDR3 DNA: TGTGCCAGCAGTCCCGGGTGGGGGAGAGGGGAGCTGTTTTTT. Its translation: CASSPGWGRGELFF.

The CDR3 loop reads CASSYSFGGTEAFF. CDR3 bases: TGTGCCAGCAGTTACTCGTTCGGGGGCACTGAAGCTTTCTTT. J is TRBJ1-1 and V is TRBV6-2 or TRBV6-3, with D perhaps TRBD1 (5 bases). V was pared by 0 bases and J by 4 bases, with 9 bases between. Germline-derived CDR1 and CDR2 are MNHEY and SVGEGT. The CDR3 spans 14 residues.

This chain joins TRBV6-5 and TRBJ1-4, with unresolved D. This CDR3 comprises 15 residues. Germline assignment: CDR1 MNHEY and CDR2 SVGAGI. Trimming removed 0 bases from V and 8 bases from J, with 13 bases in between. CDR3 DNA sequence: TGTGCCAGCAGTTACTCGTGGCAGACCGGGGAAAAACTGTTTTTT. Encoded protein: CASSYSWQTGEKLFF.

This clonotype was counted a few times. The chain recombines TRBV27 with TRBJ2-6, with a weak D call TRBD1 (6 bases). The length of the CDR3 is 16 residues. V lost 4 bases to trimming and J lost 2 bases, with 12 bases between them. Germline V gene data show CDR1 as MNHEY and CDR2 as SMNVEV (reference sequence). The CDR3 DNA reads as TGTGCCAGCAGTTCCATCACAGGGCCTGGGGCCAACGTCCTGACTTTC. It specifies CASSSITGPGANVLTF. Together with reference TRBV27 and TRBJ2-6, the CDR3 gives the full variable domain: EAQVTQNPRYLITVTGKKLTVTCSQNMNHEYMSWYRQDPGLGLRQIYYSMNVEVTDKGDVPEGYKVSRKEKRNFPLILESPSPNQTSLYFCASSSITGPGANVLTFGAGSRLTVL.

This clonotype showed up many times. This chain joins TRBV7-8 and TRBJ2-2, with no clear D. The germline V gene has CDR1 SGHVS and CDR2 FQNEAQ. This CDR3 has 16 amino acids. V gave up 1 base and J gave up 3 bases, with 12 bases separating them. This CDR3 reads CASSLVRLRYTGELFF. For the CDR3, the DNA is TGTGCCAGCAGCTTAGTCCGCCTAAGATACACCGGGGAGCTGTTTTTT.

This clonotype showed up just a few times. The chain is built from TRBV5-1 and TRBJ2-5; maybe TRBD2 (7 bases). The V end was cut by 1 base, the J end by 2 bases, with 15 bases between. The CDR3 has 16 amino acids. Germline V gene sequence: CDR1 SGHRS, CDR2 YFSETQ. The DNA of the CDR3 is TGCGCCAGCAGCTTGCTCGGGGGGCGCAGGCAAGAGACCCAGTACTTC. Its protein is CASSLLGGRRQETQYF.

In regard to this clonotype: A much larger clone is a single base away; this may be a read error. The rearrangement links TRBV7-2 to TRBJ2-7, with 11 bases that match TRBD1. The CDR3 consists of 15 residues. Germline values: CDR1 SGHTA, CDR2 FQGNSA. This chain's CDR3 is CASSSPRTGGSEQCF. The DNA of the CDR3 is TGTGCCAGCAGCTCGCCAAGGACAGGGGGCAGCGAGCAGTGCTTC.

In nucleotides, the CDR3 is TGCGCCAGCAGCCAAGAACCCCGGACAGGGGAAGAGACCCAGTACTTC. Translation: CASSQEPRTGEETQYF. This chain uses TRBV4-3 with TRBJ2-5, with 9 bases aligning to TRBD1. J lost 3 bases, V lost 0 bases, and 5 bases had no gene match. The CDR3 totals 16 residues. Germline-derived CDR1 and CDR2 are LGHNA and YSLEER.

The chain uses TRBV7-9 and TRBJ2-7; weak D call: TRBD1 (6 bases). Trimming left V 4 bases short and J 3 bases short, with 10 bases between. Germline CDR1 reads SEHNR; CDR2 reads FQNEAQ (reference sequence). The CDR3 is 13 residues long. CDR3 bases: TGTGCCAGCAGCTCAGGGGTTTTCTACGAGCAGTACTTC. It codes for CASSSGVFYEQYF.

This chain uses TRBV27 with TRBJ1-6; D ambiguous. CDR3 size: 14 residues. V shed 2 bases and J shed 9 bases, with 11 bases lying between them. Germline V CDR1 and CDR2: MNHEY, SMNVEV (reference sequence). CDR3 bases: TGTGCCAGCAGTTTAAACGACGCCGGTTCACCCCTCCACTTT. Protein: CASSLNDAGSPLHF.